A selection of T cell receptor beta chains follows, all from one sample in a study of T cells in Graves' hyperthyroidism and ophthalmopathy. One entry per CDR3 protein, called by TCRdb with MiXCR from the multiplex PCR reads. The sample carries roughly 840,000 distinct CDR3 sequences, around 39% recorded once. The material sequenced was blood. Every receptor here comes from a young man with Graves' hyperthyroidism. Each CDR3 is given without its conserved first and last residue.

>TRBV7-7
ASSLGRSRGETQY
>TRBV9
ASSVATDSYGYT
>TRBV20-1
SAEGQAGGELF
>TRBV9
ASSVETALTGELF
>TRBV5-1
ASSPVTGYEQY
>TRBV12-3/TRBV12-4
ASILLGGSGEAF
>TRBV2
ASSRNLGTLYEQC
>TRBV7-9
ASSPPDSFNSPLH
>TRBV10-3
AISDPSGQSSYEQY
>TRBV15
ATSSQGEIAGANVLT
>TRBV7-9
ASSLTGDLYEQY
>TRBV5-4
ASSLDHYGYT
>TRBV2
ASSPDRTGHGYT
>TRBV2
ASSGVNRAYGYT
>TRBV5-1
ASSLSSAYERY
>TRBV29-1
SGLGANVLT
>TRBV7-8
ASSWDREFSGANVLT
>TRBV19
ASSMVLQSSYEQY
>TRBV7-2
ASSFGGDTYT
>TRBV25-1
ATGTGPEPQH
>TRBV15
ATSRDVEGESEAF
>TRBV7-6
ASGRTVGPEQY
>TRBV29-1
SVVVQGAGQPQH
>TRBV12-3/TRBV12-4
ASSTVREGYGYT
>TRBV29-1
SLAGGAGETQY
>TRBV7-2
ASLADLNTEAF
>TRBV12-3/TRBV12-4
ASRQGYNSPLH
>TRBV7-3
ASSPSGAGIETQY
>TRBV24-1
ATSDFEGDGEKLF
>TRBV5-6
ASSMDRGSLDYGYT
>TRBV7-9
ASSSRTGVGYT
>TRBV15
AYLTRDGNTGELF
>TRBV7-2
ASSDTRTSPPGETQY
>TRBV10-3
AIRPRGHTGELF
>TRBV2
ASSRDLEDSPLH
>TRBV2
ASGGGYDSPLH
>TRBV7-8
ASSLKPGVYEQY
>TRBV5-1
ASSWNDRGEELY
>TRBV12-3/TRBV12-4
ASSLSGGEEKLF
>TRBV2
VSSEGGLAGFETQY
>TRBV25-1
ASSFGQGLSYGYT
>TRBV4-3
ASTEARRGIGEAF
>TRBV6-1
ASSTYSVNSPLH
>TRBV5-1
ASSLDAATNTEAF
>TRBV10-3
AIRWTGADETQY
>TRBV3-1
ASRSTVQETQY
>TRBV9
ASSVGGGDSYNSPLH
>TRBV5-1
ASSLEASGSSETQY
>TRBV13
ASSLGRGDNQPQH
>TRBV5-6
ASSAGLGEGYT
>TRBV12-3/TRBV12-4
ASSFRTGESSYEQY